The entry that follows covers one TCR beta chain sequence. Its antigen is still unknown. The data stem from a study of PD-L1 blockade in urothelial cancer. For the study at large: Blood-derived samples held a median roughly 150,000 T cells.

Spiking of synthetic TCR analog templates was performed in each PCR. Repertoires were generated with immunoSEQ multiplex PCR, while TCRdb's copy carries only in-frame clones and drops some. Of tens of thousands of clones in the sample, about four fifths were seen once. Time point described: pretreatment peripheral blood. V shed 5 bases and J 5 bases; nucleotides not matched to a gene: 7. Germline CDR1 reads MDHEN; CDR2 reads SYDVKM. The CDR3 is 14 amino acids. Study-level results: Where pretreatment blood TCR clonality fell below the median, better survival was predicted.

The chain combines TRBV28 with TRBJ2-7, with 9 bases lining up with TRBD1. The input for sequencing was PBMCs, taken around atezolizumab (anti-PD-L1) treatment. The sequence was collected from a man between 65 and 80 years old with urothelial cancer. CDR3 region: CASSRQGVNNEQYF. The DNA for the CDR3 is TGTGCCAGCAGTCGACAGGGGGTTAATAACGAGCAGTACTTC.